One sample yielded the 3 T cell receptor beta chains listed below, sequenced in a study of response to subunit inactivated influenza vaccine. TCRdb re-called the RT-PCR reads through MiXCR, storing one row per CDR3 protein. Found here are 250,000 to 350,000 distinct CDR3 sequences, over 20% of them singletons; the top ten hold over 9%. Sequences were derived from PBMCs from blood, sampled less than 22 months after vaccination. The receptors come from a man in his fifties or sixties who received an inactivated influenza vaccine.

The gene calls are TRBV11-1 and TRBJ1-1; no clear D gene. CDR3 length: 14 residues. Trimming left V 0 bases short and J 10 bases short, with 15 bases between. The germline CDR1 and CDR2 sequences are SGHAT and FQDESV (reference sequence). The CDR3 bases are TGTGCCAGCAGCTTAGCGGTGACCCCAAGAGGAGCTTTCTTT. This gives the protein CASSLAVTPRGAFF.

The chain carries TRBV7-2 and TRBJ2-1, with a weak D call TRBD2 (6 bases). Trimming removed 0 bases from V and 0 bases from J, with 9 bases in between. There are 16 residues in the CDR3. Germline values: CDR1 SGHTA, CDR2 FQGNSA. CDR3 protein: CASSLAGTFSYNEQFF. The CDR3 DNA reads as TGTGCCAGCAGCTTAGCCGGGACTTTCTCCTACAATGAGCAGTTCTTC.

J is TRBJ1-5 and V is TRBV6-2 or TRBV6-3; TRBD1 aligns across 7 bases. With 5 bases clipped from V and 7 bases from J, the junction kept 8 bases outside the gene matches. The CDR3 runs to 14 residues. Germline CDR1 MNHEY, CDR2 SVGEGT. The CDR3 spells CASSRTGSGQPQHF. The CDR3 DNA follows: TGTGCCAGCAGTAGGACAGGATCCGGGCAGCCCCAGCATTTT.